The clone carrying this T cell receptor beta chain was seen repeatedly, ten times or more. The target antigen is unknown. Germline V gene lookup returns CDR1 MNHEY and CDR2 SMNVEV (reference sequence). There are 17 residues in the CDR3. V shed 4 bases, J shed 3 bases, and the junction held 14 bases outside the gene matches. The data derive from a study of regulatory T cells in long-lasting Graves disease. Whole-study findings and limits: Persistent disease favored TRBV28, TRBJ1-2 and TRBJ2-5.

Time point in this sample: newly diagnosed GD, antithyroid drugs for less than 3 months. With RNA extracted from PBMCs as input, the TCR library was made. Patients all came to the study from an endocrinology department in Xi'an, China. With iRepertoire HTBI primers and Arm-PCR of CDR3 regions, TCR beta libraries were built. TCRdb independently ran MiXCR on the multiplex PCR reads; one entry per CDR3 protein. This table holds over 450,000 distinct CDR3 sequences, more than 10% found once. The sample was also linked to a second study, of T cells in Graves' hyperthyroidism and ophthalmopathy.

The V gene is TRBV27, the J gene TRBJ2-7; 8 bases match TRBD2. The source material was peripheral blood mononuclear cells (PBMCs), sampled at new diagnosis, from a patient treated with antithyroid drugs. The receptor was derived from a woman aged 25 to 39 with Graves disease. The CDR3 loop is CASSSLPGGWGIYEQYF. The CDR3 nucleotides are TGTGCCAGCAGTTCCCTTCCGGGAGGGTGGGGTATCTACGAGCAGTACTTC.